Listed here are 7 T cell receptor beta chains from one sample, sequenced in a study of technical replicates of blood from a handful of donors. Only in-frame clones appear in the TCRdb table, and some are missing; sequencing was by immunoSEQ multiplex PCR. The sample holds 60,000 to 90,000 clones, about 92% seen once. Sequenced material: T cells isolated from PBMCs. These receptors all stem from a human donor in good health.

The chain has TRBV6-1 and TRBJ1-2, with 7 bases aligning to TRBD1. The CDR3 covers 14 residues. Trimming cost V 5 bases and J 5 bases; bases outside gene matches: 8. Germline CDR1 MNHNS, CDR2 SASEGT. CDR3 sequence: CASSFSGTEYGYTF. The DNA for the CDR3 is TGTGCCAGCAGTTTTAGCGGGACAGAGTATGGCTACACCTTC.

This clone has a single count. The chain uses TRBV5-6 and TRBJ2-1, with D tentatively TRBD1 (6 bases). Germline V gene data show CDR1 as SGHDT and CDR2 as YYEEEE. Trimming took off 4 bases at V and 3 bases at J, with 11 bases between the two ends. The CDR3 is made up of 14 amino acids. Here the CDR3 reads CASSLGTNYNEQFF. The CDR3 DNA follows: TGTGCCAGCAGCCTCGGGACAAACTACAATGAGCAGTTCTTC.

This sequence joins TRBV4-2 and TRBJ2-3, with 11 bases matching TRBD2. This CDR3 has 16 amino acids. The trim removed 3 bases at V and 4 bases at J, leaving 6 bases unmatched. In germline, CDR1 is LGHNA, CDR2 YNFKEQ. The CDR3 reads CASSQELAGGSDTQYF. DNA of the CDR3: TGTGCCAGCAGCCAGGAGCTAGCGGGAGGCTCAGATACGCAGTATTTT.

The chain combines TRBV6-5 with TRBJ2-5, with D possibly being TRBD1 (6 bases). The CDR3 length is 12 residues. The germline V and J ends were trimmed by 6 bases and 3 bases, with 8 bases remaining between them. Germline V gives CDR1 MNHEY, CDR2 SVGAGI. The CDR3 protein is CASRGGKETQYF. The CDR3 DNA is TGTGCCAGCAGAGGGGGAAAAGAGACCCAGTACTTC.

The CDR3 DNA reads TGTGCCTGGAGTCCCTACACAGATACGCAGTATTTT. The encoded protein is CAWSPYTDTQYF. The rearrangement uses TRBV30 and TRBJ2-3; D gene ambiguous. This CDR3 contains 12 residues. Per the germline V gene, CDR1 is GTSNPN and CDR2 is SVGIG (reference sequence). The V end was cut by 2 bases, the J end by 2 bases, with 5 bases between.

The CDR3 here is CATTGTAYTEAFF. The CDR3 coding sequence is TGTGCCACTACCGGGACAGCTTACACTGAAGCTTTCTTT. The V and J genes are TRBV15 and TRBJ1-1; 7 bases line up with TRBD1. Germline CDR1 and CDR2: LNHNV and YYDKDF (reference sequence). V was pared by 9 bases and J by 3 bases, with 7 bases of the junction left unmatched. The CDR3 runs 13 residues.

The CDR3 region is CASSMYPAGGEKLAKNIQYF. CDR3 coding DNA: TGTGCCAGTAGTATGTATCCGGCGGGAGGGGAGAAGTTGGCCAAAAACATTCAGTACTTC. The chain employs TRBV19 and TRBJ2-4; 9 bases line up with TRBD2. This CDR3 spans 20 amino acids. After removal of 3 bases from V and 1 base from J, the junction contained 16 bases not matched to a gene. Per germline, CDR1 LNHDA and CDR2 SQIVND (reference sequence).